This entry concerns a single T cell receptor (beta chain). Antigen unknown. This entry comes from a study of cytomegalovirus exposure and HLA in healthy donors. Study overall: Around 180 million T cells yielded around 120 million unique TCR beta sequences in earlier analysis.

The PCR employed 60 Vbeta primers together with 13 Jbeta primers. Using immunoSEQ multiplex PCR, the repertoire was profiled, and TCRdb retains in-frame clones only, with some absent. The sample comprises fewer than 80,000 clones, 65% to 70% of which are singletons, and 6.9% rests with the top ten. Study-wide results and caveats: Within an earlier analysis, most TCR beta V segments proved productive either about 90% or about 30% of the time. In a later analysis, across HLA loci, associated TCR counts were highest for DRB1, lowest for HLA-C. Among TCR beta chains of equal frequency, HLA-associated ones were more clonally expanded in a later analysis.

V shed 8 bases and J 11 bases; nucleotides not matched to a gene: 7. CDR1 is SEHNR, CDR2 FQNEAQ, per germline (reference sequence). CDR3 length equals 11 residues. The chain is built from TRBV7-9 and TRBJ1-1, with 8 bases fitting TRBD1. Source material: PBMCs. This receptor was taken from a woman aged 45-65 years in good health and CMV-seropositive. The CDR3 bases are TGTGCCAGCTATCGGACAGGGAGGGCTTTCTTT. Residues: CASYRTGRAFF.